What follows are 5 T cell receptor beta chains derived from one specimen sequenced in a study of blood T cell repertoires in COVID-19. Profiled with immunoSEQ multiplex PCR; TCRdb holds only in-frame clones, not every one. Of 160,000 or so clones listed, roughly 74% are singletons. Material: peripheral blood. These receptors were taken from a woman aged 80 or over with acute or convalescent COVID-19.

The chain recombines TRBV5-4 with TRBJ2-1; D gene ambiguous. Germline-derived CDR1 and CDR2 are SGHNT and YYREEE (reference sequence). The CDR3 spans 14 residues. V gave up 0 bases and J gave up 6 bases, with 10 bases separating them. The CDR3 loop is CASSLDSPSNEQFF. CDR3 nucleotide sequence: TGTGCCAGCAGCTTGGATAGCCCATCCAATGAGCAGTTCTTC.

The DNA for the CDR3 is TGTGCCAGCAGGATTACAGGGTTCCCTGAAGCTTTCTTT. This encodes CASRITGFPEAFF. The chain recombines TRBV6-6 with TRBJ1-1; tentatively, D is TRBD1 (6 bases). V was cut by 6 bases and J by 6 bases, with 14 bases left in between. The CDR3 extends over 13 amino acids. In germline, CDR1 is MNHNY, CDR2 SVGAGI (reference sequence).

The chain combines TRBV5-1 with TRBJ2-7; 8 nucleotides line up with TRBD1. Germline V gene data show CDR1 as SGHRS and CDR2 as YFSETQ. J lost 6 bases, V lost 6 bases, and 5 bases had no gene match. The CDR3 runs 12 residues. The CDR3 loop reads CASTMTGAEQYF. CDR3 in DNA: TGCGCCAGCACCATGACAGGGGCCGAGCAGTACTTC. The full variable domain, with the rest looked up from reference TRBV5-1 and TRBJ2-7, is KAGVTQTPRYLIKTRGQQVTLSCSPISGHRSVSWYQQTPGQGLQFLFEYFSETQRNKGNFPGRFSGRQFSNSRSEMNVSTLELGDSALYLCASTMTGAEQYFGPGTRLTVT.

The chain joins TRBV18 to TRBJ2-7, with D uncertain. Germline V CDR1 and CDR2: KGHSH, LQKENI. The CDR3 has 13 residues. V shed 5 bases and J shed 0 bases, with 8 bases lying between them. The CDR3 protein is CASSSSSSYEQYF. The CDR3 DNA reads as TGTGCCAGCTCATCCTCTAGCTCCTACGAGCAGTACTTC.

This chain uses TRBV24-1 with TRBJ2-2; 11 bases line up with TRBD2. The CDR3 loop spans 14 amino acids. With 7 bases clipped from V and 3 bases from J, the junction kept 0 bases outside the gene matches. Germline V gene data show CDR1 as KGHDR and CDR2 as SFDVKD. The CDR3 loop reads CATRGLADTGELFF. In nucleotides, the CDR3 is TGTGCCACCAGGGGACTAGCGGACACCGGGGAGCTGTTTTTT.